The 5 T cell receptor beta chains listed next were all sequenced from one sample in a study of somatic mutations in T cells in chronic GVHD. TCRdb keeps only in-frame clones here, not all; method: immunoSEQ multiplex PCR. The top ten hold roughly 32% of the sample, which has around 13,000 clones, over 65% seen once. The sequenced material came from Vbeta20-negative CD4+ T cells from blood. The source is a male patient aged 50 to 59 with chronic graft-versus-host disease. These T cells may partly come from the graft donor.

The count of this clone is one. Other DNA sequences in the sample encode the same CDR3. This sequence joins TRBV29-1 and TRBJ2-5; possible D gene TRBD1, 6 bases. With 7 bases removed from V and 4 bases from J, the gap between germline ends came to 16 bases. Looked up from germline, CDR1 is SQVTM and CDR2 is ANQGSEA. CDR3 length: 13 residues. CDR3 sequence reads: CSALTGRGETQYF. CDR3 DNA: TGCAGCGCCCTTACAGGGAGAGGAGAGACCCAGTACTTC.

The chain combines TRBV7-2 with TRBJ1-2; TRBD1 agrees at 8 bases. With 5 bases clipped from V and 5 bases from J, the junction kept 7 bases outside the gene matches. This CDR3 has 14 amino acids. Germline CDR1 is SGHTA and CDR2 is FQGNSA. CDR3 in amino acids: CASSPQDRDYGYTF. CDR3 in DNA: TGTGCCAGCAGCCCCCAGGACAGGGATTATGGCTACACCTTC. Using reference TRBV7-2 and TRBJ1-2 for the parts outside the CDR3, the full variable domain is GAGVSQSPSNKVTEKGKDVELRCDPISGHTALYWYRQSLGQGLEFLIYFQGNSAPDKSGLPSDRFSAERTGGSVSTLTIQRTQQEDSAVYLCASSPQDRDYGYTFGSGTRLTVV.

The chain uses TRBV7-9 and TRBJ2-1, with a weak D call TRBD2 (5 bases). Germline V CDR1 and CDR2: SEHNR, FQNEAQ (reference sequence). V was cut by 0 bases and J by 5 bases, with 11 bases left in between. This CDR3 has 15 residues. This CDR3 reads CASSLAAGPNNEQFF. DNA of the CDR3: TGTGCCAGCAGCTTAGCGGCGGGCCCAAACAATGAGCAGTTCTTC.

The table lists this clone with a count of one. V is TRBV7-2 and J is TRBJ1-2; 8 nucleotides agree with TRBD1. Losses at the gene ends were 1 base for V and 0 bases for J; bases not matched to a gene: 4. Germline values: CDR1 SGHTA, CDR2 FQGNSA. The CDR3 length is 16 residues. CDR3 sequence (DNA): TGTGCCAGCAGCTTAGACGGGACAGGATCTAACTATGGCTACACCTTC. This encodes CASSLDGTGSNYGYTF.

The chain links TRBV6-1 to TRBJ2-1; D is perhaps TRBD2 (7 bases). Trimming took off 8 bases at V and 16 bases at J, with 18 bases between the two ends. Per the germline V gene, CDR1 is MNHNS and CDR2 is SASEGT. This CDR3 region has 11 residues. The CDR3 coding sequence is TGTGCCAGCGGGGGGGGCGGCAGAGCCTTCTTC. Translation: CASGGGGRAFF.